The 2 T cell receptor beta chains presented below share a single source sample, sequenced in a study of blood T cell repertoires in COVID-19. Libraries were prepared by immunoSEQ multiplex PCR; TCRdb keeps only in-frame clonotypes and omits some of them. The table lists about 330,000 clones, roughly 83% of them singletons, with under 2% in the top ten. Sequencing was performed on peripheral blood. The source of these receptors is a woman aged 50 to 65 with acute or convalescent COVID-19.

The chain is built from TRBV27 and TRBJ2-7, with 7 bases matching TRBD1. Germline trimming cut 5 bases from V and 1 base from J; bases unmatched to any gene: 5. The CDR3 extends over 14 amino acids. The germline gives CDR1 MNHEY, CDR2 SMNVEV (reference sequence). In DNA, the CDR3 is TGTGCCAGCAGTGTAAACAGGGGTTCCTACGAGCAGTACTTC. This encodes CASSVNRGSYEQYF.

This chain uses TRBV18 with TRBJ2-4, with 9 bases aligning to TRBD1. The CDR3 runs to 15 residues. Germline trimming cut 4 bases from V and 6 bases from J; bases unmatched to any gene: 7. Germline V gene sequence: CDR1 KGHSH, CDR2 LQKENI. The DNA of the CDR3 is TGTGCCAGCTCACGAACAGGGGGCGCAGGAAACATTCAGTACTTC. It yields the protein CASSRTGGAGNIQYF.